Below are 28 T cell receptor beta chains sequenced from a single sample in a study of cytomegalovirus exposure and HLA in healthy donors. The data were produced by immunoSEQ multiplex PCR, yet TCRdb's version contains in-frame clones alone and is incomplete. The sample lists around 150,000 clones; roughly four fifths were seen once. Sequencing was performed on PBMCs. The receptors derive from a man aged 30 to 45 in good health and CMV-seropositive.

This sequence joins TRBV27 and TRBJ2-3, with 9 bases identical to TRBD2. CDR3 length: 15 amino acids. Trimming removed 6 bases from V and 1 base from J; junction bases left unmatched: 5. CDR1 MNHEY and CDR2 SMNVEV come from the germline V gene (reference sequence). The CDR3 DNA reads as TGTGCCAGCAGACCATTAGCGGGGGGCACAGATACGCAGTATTTT. The encoded protein is CASRPLAGGTDTQYF.

The V gene is TRBV14, the J gene TRBJ2-5, with D possibly being TRBD2 (5 bases). Looked up from germline, CDR1 is SGHDN and CDR2 is FVKESK. This CDR3 comprises 15 residues. Trimming removed 3 bases at V and 5 bases at J, with 16 bases between. The DNA of the CDR3 is TGTGCCAGCAGCCAGTTCGGCGCGGGTTCGGAGACCCAGTACTTC. Amino acid sequence: CASSQFGAGSETQYF.

The rearrangement uses TRBV19 and TRBJ1-2; D remains unclear. From germline, CDR1 is LNHDA and CDR2 SQIVND (reference sequence). This CDR3 has 11 amino acids. Trimming removed 4 bases at V and 8 bases at J, with 8 bases between. Here the CDR3 DNA reads TGTGCCAGTAGTACCCTCAGAGGCTACACCTTC. As protein: CASSTLRGYTF.

This chain links TRBV14 with TRBJ1-2; D is perhaps TRBD1 (6 bases). V was trimmed by 0 bases and J by 0 bases, leaving 11 bases between them. Germline CDR1 SGHDN, CDR2 FVKESK. The CDR3 is made up of 16 amino acids. The CDR3 DNA sequence: TGTGCCAGCAGCCAAGATCGTAACAGGGCTAACTATGGCTACACCTTC. Residues: CASSQDRNRANYGYTF.

This rearrangement joins TRBV5-1 to TRBJ2-2; 9 bases are a match to TRBD1. The CDR3 is 17 amino acids. V lost 0 bases, J lost 4 bases, and 7 bases stayed unmatched. Per the germline V gene, CDR1 is SGHRS and CDR2 is YFSETQ. The CDR3 DNA reads TGCGCCAGCAGCTTGGCCCCCCGGACAGGGGTCACCGGGGAGCTGTTTTTT. As protein: CASSLAPRTGVTGELFF.

CDR3 sequence (DNA): TGTGCCAGCTCACCCCCCTCAATACAGGGAGAAAAACTGTTTTTT. Amino acids: CASSPPSIQGEKLFF. V gene TRBV18 combines with J gene TRBJ1-4; D is possibly TRBD1 (6 bases). CDR1 and CDR2 (germline): KGHSH, LQKENI. The CDR3 runs to 15 residues. V lost 3 bases to trimming and J lost 8 bases, with 16 bases between them.

This clone was observed a single time. This sequence joins TRBV6-4 and TRBJ2-2, with TRBD1 identical over 9 bases. The CDR3 spans 16 residues. Unmatched junction bases numbered 3, after V lost 3 bases and J lost 1 base. Germline lookup yields CDR1 MRHNA and CDR2 SNTAGT. CDR3 DNA sequence: TGTGCCAGCAGTGAACAGGGGGCTAGGAACACCGGGGAGCTGTTTTTT. Protein: CASSEQGARNTGELFF.

The chain employs TRBV7-6 and TRBJ2-3, with D perhaps matching TRBD1 (6 bases). The CDR3 has 14 residues. Germline values: CDR1 SGHVS, CDR2 FNYEAQ. V was pared by 8 bases and J by 8 bases, with 20 bases between. The CDR3 loop is CASGRGGEGATQYF. In DNA, the CDR3 is TGTGCCAGCGGAAGAGGGGGAGAGGGAGCTACGCAGTATTTT.

This clone occurred once. J is TRBJ2-1 and V is TRBV7-3; TRBD1 agrees at 9 bases. V was pared by 1 base and J by 5 bases, with 3 bases of the junction left unmatched. The germline V gene encodes CDR1 SGHTA and CDR2 FQGTGA. CDR3 length: 15 amino acids. Here the CDR3 DNA reads TGTGCCAGCAGCTTAATGGGACAGGGAAACAATGAGCAGTTCTTC. Amino acids: CASSLMGQGNNEQFF.

V and J are TRBV5-1 and TRBJ1-2, with D uncertain. Trimming cost V 4 bases and J 6 bases, with 13 bases left between them. The CDR3 totals 13 residues. Germline V gives CDR1 SGHRS, CDR2 YFSETQ. CDR3 DNA sequence: TGCGCCAGCAGCAACTCCCCGAGGGATGGCTACACCTTC. Protein sequence: CASSNSPRDGYTF.

The chain employs TRBV28 and TRBJ2-2; 12 positions match TRBD2. The V segment lost 6 bases and the J segment 7 bases; nucleotides outside the gene matches: 9. The CDR3 runs to 16 residues. The germline V gene has CDR1 MDHEN and CDR2 SYDVKM. The CDR3 nucleotides are TGTGCCAGCAGCTCCACCCTAGCGGGAGGGGTCGGGGAGCTGTTTTTT. This translates into CASSSTLAGGVGELFF.

This clone was seen only once. The rearrangement joins TRBV7-9 to TRBJ2-5; perhaps TRBD1 as D (6 bases). This CDR3 has 15 residues. Trimming took 5 bases from V and 1 from J, leaving 14 bases between them. Germline V gives CDR1 SEHNR, CDR2 FQNEAQ (reference sequence). CDR3 amino acids: CASSATTGSQETQYF. The DNA of the CDR3 is TGTGCCAGCAGCGCAACCACAGGGTCCCAAGAGACCCAGTACTTC.

The rearrangement links TRBV15 to TRBJ2-1; tentative D call: TRBD2 (5 bases). This CDR3 is 14 amino acids long. Germline V gives CDR1 LNHNV, CDR2 YYDKDF (reference sequence). The V end was cut by 1 base, the J end by 9 bases, with 13 bases between. Here the CDR3 DNA reads TGTGCCACCAGCAGAGGGGGTAGCGTCGGTGAGCAGTTCTTC. Encoded protein: CATSRGGSVGEQFF. Full variable domain (remainder filled in from reference TRBV15 and TRBJ2-1): DAMVIQNPRYQVTQFGKPVTLSCSQTLNHNVMYWYQQKSSQAPKLLFHYYDKDFNNEADTPDNFQSRRPNTSFCFLDIRSPGLGDTAMYLCATSRGGSVGEQFFGPGTRLTVL.

The chain employs TRBV6-7 and TRBJ2-1, with D maybe TRBD1 (5 bases). TRBV6-7 is identified as an open reading frame with a role that is uncertain. CDR3 length: 19 residues. V was trimmed by 0 bases and J by 0 bases, leaving 18 bases between them. The CDR3 is CASSYSVGPDRDSYNEQFF. The CDR3 coding sequence is TGTGCCAGCAGTTACTCCGTCGGCCCCGACAGAGACTCCTACAATGAGCAGTTCTTC.

As regards this clone: Germline is not matched at one junction end, which may reflect a read error. The rearrangement joins TRBV30 to TRBJ2-7; TRBD2 aligns across 13 bases. Germline V gene lookup returns CDR1 GTSNPN and CDR2 SVGIG (reference sequence). This CDR3 spans 16 amino acids. Here the CDR3 reads CAWSAWTSGSPYEQYF. CDR3 sequence (DNA): TGTGCCTGGAGTGCGTGGACTAGCGGGAGCCCCTATGAGCAGTACTTC.

The chain carries TRBV4-2 and TRBJ2-1; 7 nucleotides line up with TRBD2. The length of the CDR3 is 15 residues. Losses at the gene ends were 1 base for V and 3 bases for J; bases not matched to a gene: 3. The germline CDR1 and CDR2 sequences are LGHNA and YNFKEQ. For the CDR3, the DNA is TGTGCCAGCAGCCAAGCAGCGGGGAGCTACAATGAGCAGTTCTTC. Residues: CASSQAAGSYNEQFF.

This clone was seen more than once but under ten times. CDR3 sequence reads: CASSAAGGQETQYF. CDR3 DNA: TGTGCCAGCAGCGCAGCAGGCGGGCAAGAGACCCAGTACTTC. The chain carries TRBV9 and TRBJ2-5, with D possibly being TRBD2 (5 bases). V shed 3 bases and J shed 2 bases, with 11 bases lying between them. This CDR3 has 14 amino acids. Germline CDR1 reads SGDLS; CDR2 reads YYNGEE. Filled out from reference TRBV9 and TRBJ2-5, the complete variable domain reads DSGVTQTPKHLITATGQRVTLRCSPRSGDLSVYWYQQSLDQGLQFLIQYYNGEERAKGNILERFSAQQFPDLHSELNLSSLELGDSALYFCASSAAGGQETQYFGPGTRLLVL.

The V gene is TRBV2, the J gene TRBJ1-5, with a tentative D call TRBD1 (6 bases). The germline gives CDR1 SNHLY, CDR2 FYNNEI. CDR3 length: 17 residues. V gave up 3 bases and J gave up 1 base, with 16 bases separating them. The CDR3 sequence is CASSDEGGPGSNQPQHF. The CDR3 DNA reads TGTGCCAGCAGTGATGAGGGGGGGCCGGGGAGCAATCAGCCCCAGCATTTT.

The chain joins TRBV6-5 to TRBJ1-2, with 11 bases aligning to TRBD1. The CDR3 spans 16 residues. The germline CDR1 and CDR2 sequences are MNHEY and SVGAGI. The J segment lost 4 bases and the V segment lost 2 bases, leaving 6 bases of the junction unmatched. The CDR3 reads CASSYVRTGGSYGYTF. For the CDR3, the DNA is TGTGCCAGCAGTTACGTTAGGACAGGGGGCAGCTATGGCTACACCTTC.

The chain recombines TRBV9 with TRBJ2-7; 9 bases match TRBD1. Germline CDR1 and CDR2: SGDLS and YYNGEE. This CDR3 comprises 16 residues. The trim removed 0 bases at V and 2 bases at J, leaving 6 bases unmatched. CDR3 nucleotides: TGTGCCAGCAGCGTAGCTTTTGGGACAGGGACCTACGAGCAGTACTTC. Protein product: CASSVAFGTGTYEQYF. Complete variable domain (other parts from reference TRBV9 and TRBJ2-7): DSGVTQTPKHLITATGQRVTLRCSPRSGDLSVYWYQQSLDQGLQFLIQYYNGEERAKGNILERFSAQQFPDLHSELNLSSLELGDSALYFCASSVAFGTGTYEQYFGPGTRLTVT.

This clone was observed a few times. CDR3 loop: CASSQVTVHQPQHF. In DNA form, the CDR3 reads TGTGCCAGCAGCCAAGTAACAGTCCATCAGCCCCAGCATTTT. This sequence joins TRBV14 and TRBJ1-5, with D unresolved. V shed 1 base and J shed 5 bases, with 9 bases lying between them. CDR3 length: 14 residues. Germline assignment: CDR1 SGHDN and CDR2 FVKESK.

The genes are TRBV15 and TRBJ1-2, with D maybe TRBD1 (5 bases). This CDR3 region has 14 residues. V gave up 0 bases and J gave up 8 bases, with 13 bases separating them. The germline gives CDR1 LNHNV, CDR2 YYDKDF (reference sequence). The CDR3 loop is CATSRDGGLRGYTF. The DNA of the CDR3 is TGTGCCACCAGCAGAGATGGGGGGTTACGCGGCTACACCTTC.

This chain links TRBV7-2 with TRBJ2-5; TRBD2 aligns across 14 bases. The germline V gene has CDR1 SGHTA and CDR2 FQGNSA. There are 16 residues in the CDR3. The trim removed 1 base at V and 4 bases at J, leaving 2 bases unmatched. The CDR3 DNA reads TGTGCCAGCAGCTTAGTGACTAGCGGGGGGGCAGAGACCCAGTACTTC. Its protein product is CASSLVTSGGAETQYF.

This clone was picked up a small number of times. This chain links TRBV10-3 with TRBJ1-6; D gene uncertain. V was trimmed by 5 bases and J by 5 bases, leaving 10 bases between them. CDR3 length: 14 residues. Germline V lookup: CDR1 ENHRY, CDR2 SYGVKD. CDR3 in amino acids: CAISTVGNNSPLHF. For the CDR3, the DNA is TGTGCCATCAGTACAGTCGGGAATAATTCACCCCTCCACTTT.

This rearrangement joins TRBV29-1 to TRBJ2-3; 8 positions agree with TRBD1. Losses at the gene ends were 7 bases for V and 3 bases for J; bases not matched to a gene: 6. Per germline, CDR1 SQVTM and CDR2 ANQGSEA. The CDR3 is 13 residues long. The CDR3 nucleotides read TGCAGCGCTTACAGGGGGTTTACAGATACGCAGTATTTT. Translated, it gives CSAYRGFTDTQYF.

The V gene is TRBV28, the J gene TRBJ1-5, with TRBD1 identical over 7 bases. This CDR3 comprises 15 residues. After removal of 6 bases from V and 0 bases from J, the junction contained 5 bases not matched to a gene. Germline CDR1 reads MDHEN; CDR2 reads SYDVKM. CDR3 nucleotides: TGTGCCAGCAGCTCGGGACAGAATAGCAATCAGCCCCAGCATTTT. Encoded protein: CASSSGQNSNQPQHF.

This chain uses TRBV15 with TRBJ1-1; D call uncertain. Germline V gene sequence: CDR1 LNHNV, CDR2 YYDKDF (reference sequence). The V end was cut by 4 bases, the J end by 5 bases, with 11 bases between. The CDR3 covers 13 residues. DNA of the CDR3: TGTGCCACCAGCACCCGGGAAGGGACTGAAGCTTTCTTT. Amino acids: CATSTREGTEAFF.

The chain combines TRBV11-2 with TRBJ2-7, with TRBD1 identical over 9 bases. Losses at the gene ends were 4 bases for V and 0 bases for J; bases not matched to a gene: 4. The germline gives CDR1 SGHAT, CDR2 FQNNGV. The CDR3 covers 15 residues. Here the CDR3 reads CASSSETGGSYEQYF. The CDR3 region has the DNA TGTGCCAGCAGCTCCGAGACAGGGGGCTCCTACGAGCAGTACTTC. The full variable domain, its missing parts supplied by reference TRBV11-2 and TRBJ2-7, is EAGVAQSPRYKIIEKRQSVAFWCNPISGHATLYWYQQILGQGPKLLIQFQNNGVVDDSQLPKDRFSAERLKGVDSTLKIQPAKLEDSAVYLCASSSETGGSYEQYFGPGTRLTVT.